This T cell receptor beta chain was recovered during a study of beta chain features in type 1 diabetes. About the study: Healthy donors and patients had similar age, gender and cell yields.

The isolated RNA, all of it, was reverse transcribed, so expressed TCRB transcripts were what got sequenced. Using immunoSEQ multiplex PCR, the repertoire was profiled, and TCRdb retains in-frame clones only, with some absent. The sample yields about 260,000 clones, 68% seen once. Trimming cost V 3 bases and J 2 bases, with 8 bases left between them. Germline CDR1 is MGHRA and CDR2 is YSYEKL. The CDR3 loop spans 15 amino acids. Note on this clone: The target antigen is unknown.

Study-level results: The naive, central memory and Treg TCRB repertoires of patients appeared to be more similar to one another than those of healthy donors.

This sequence originates from a man aged 25-45 years in good health. Source material: naive CD4+ T cells from blood. V usage is TRBV4-1 and J usage is TRBJ2-6, with a weak D call TRBD1 (6 bases). CDR3 sequence reads: CASSQYRAGANVLTF. CDR3 DNA sequence: TGCGCCAGCAGCCAGTACAGGGCTGGGGCCAACGTCCTGACTTTC.